This T cell receptor beta chain was sequenced in a study of T cell responses to AZD1222 COVID-19 vaccine. Study-level background: Recipients boosted at about 4 weeks or about 12 weeks are pooled.

Data came from immunoSEQ multiplex PCR; TCRdb stores just in-frame clones and leaves some out. The sample consists of approximately 120,000 clones, 93% of them appearing once. Study-level results: Only a handful of AZD1222 recipients, roughly six in all, had baseline seropositivity. Every sample of the repertoires postdated the peak T cell response.

The germline CDR1 and CDR2 sequences are MGHRA and YSYEKL. Trimming stripped 2 bases from V and 2 bases from J, with 15 bases between. The CDR3 length is 16 residues. This clone showed up just a few times. The antigen is unknown. The sequencing here drew on peripheral blood, taken on day 0 of AZD1222 vaccination. V is TRBV4-1 and J is TRBJ1-2; the D gene is possibly TRBD1 (5 bases). The receptor comes from an adult in good health. In nucleotides, the CDR3 is TGCGCCAGCAGCCAATATTTTTCAGGGTTGAACTATGGCTACACCTTC. This encodes CASSQYFSGLNYGYTF.